The present TCR beta chain was sequenced within a study of vaccination effects on CD4 cells after COVID-19. Study at large: Participants each got two BNT162b2 or mRNA-1273 vaccine doses.

A word on this clone: What it binds is unknown.

Subsequent to a culture period of nine to ten days, CD4+ T cells were isolated. Having tested negative for nucleocapsid antibodies, the vaccine recipients showed no prior SARS-CoV-2 infection. On days 3 and 7, fresh IL-2 medium replaced half the medium. Overall study results and limits: Marked clonal contraction of infection- and vaccine-induced clones was seen late after vaccination.

This table comes from immunoSEQ multiplex PCR, and its TCRdb copy is limited to in-frame clones, with some not included. Found here are tens of thousands of clones, 60% to 80% of them singletons; the top ten hold 9% to 10%. The CDR3 is made up of 12 amino acids. Trimming stripped 1 base from V and 5 bases from J, with 5 bases between. Germline V gene data show CDR1 as LGHDT and CDR2 as YNNKEL (reference sequence). This sequence was found in a human donor who received a COVID-19 vaccine. The genes are TRBV3-1 (or the pseudogene TRBV3-2) and TRBJ2-5; D gene unclear. The sequenced sample was CD4+ T cells from PBMCs cultured without peptide, obtained before COVID-19 vaccination. CDR3 coding DNA: TGTGCCAGCAGCCAAGTGAGGGAGACCCAGTACTTC. Residues: CASSQVRETQYF.